These 19 T cell receptor beta chains share one sample of origin, sequenced in a study of blood T cell repertoires in COVID-19. Using immunoSEQ multiplex PCR, the repertoire was profiled, and TCRdb retains in-frame clones only, with some absent. This sample has about 110,000 clones, with 80% to 90% found just once. Sequenced material: peripheral blood. These receptors originate from a woman at least 80 years old with acute or convalescent COVID-19.

This clone was observed a few times. This chain connects TRBV19 to TRBJ1-4, with TRBD1 matching over 10 bases. This CDR3 has 20 amino acids. After removal of 0 bases from V and 3 bases from J, the junction contained 13 bases not matched to a gene. Germline V gene lookup returns CDR1 LNHDA and CDR2 SQIVND (reference sequence). The CDR3 coding sequence is TGTGCCAGTAGTATAGACCGCGTCCGGGACAGGGGAAGAGCTAATGAAAAACTGTTTTTT. This sequence encodes CASSIDRVRDRGRANEKLFF.

This chain links TRBV2 with TRBJ2-1; D unresolved. V was trimmed by 5 bases and J by 9 bases, leaving 11 bases between them. Germline V gene lookup returns CDR1 SNHLY and CDR2 FYNNEI. The CDR3 covers 12 residues. The CDR3 bases are TGTGCCAGCAGTTTGACTGTCGGTGAGCAGTTCTTC. The encoded protein is CASSLTVGEQFF.

This chain uses TRBV18 with TRBJ1-6, with D maybe TRBD1 (5 bases). Germline values: CDR1 KGHSH, CDR2 LQKENI. The CDR3 contains 15 residues. V was cut by 6 bases and J by 3 bases, with 12 bases left in between. CDR3 sequence (DNA): TGTGCCAGCTCCCCTGGACAATTCTATAATTCACCCCTCCACTTT. It yields the protein CASSPGQFYNSPLHF.

The V call is TRBV7-2, the J call TRBJ1-4; 7 bases line up with TRBD1. This CDR3 contains 15 residues. Trimming at V came to 6 bases and at J to 0 bases, leaving 4 bases not matched to a gene. Per the germline V gene, CDR1 is SGHTA and CDR2 is FQGNSA. The CDR3 protein is CASSRQGTTNEKLFF. Written as DNA, the CDR3 is TGTGCCAGCAGTCGACAGGGAACAACTAATGAAAAACTGTTTTTT.

The V call is TRBV2, the J call TRBJ1-2, with TRBD1 matching over 8 bases. V trimming: 6 bases; J trimming: 4 bases; junction bases outside the gene matches: 4. In germline, CDR1 is SNHLY, CDR2 FYNNEI. The CDR3 covers 13 residues. CDR3 region: CASRFDRGYGYTF. CDR3 DNA: TGTGCCAGCAGATTCGACAGGGGCTATGGCTACACCTTC. Drawing the rest from reference TRBV2 and TRBJ1-2, the complete variable domain is EPEVTQTPSHQVTQMGQEVILRCVPISNHLYFYWYRQILGQKVEFLVSFYNNEISEKSEIFDDQFSVERPDGSNFTLKIRSTKLEDSAMYFCASRFDRGYGYTFGSGTRLTVV.

V and J are TRBV5-6 and TRBJ2-2; 7 nucleotides line up with TRBD1. The CDR3 length is 14 residues. The V gene end was trimmed by 2 bases and the J gene end by 5 bases; junction bases not matched to a gene: 3. Germline CDR1 reads SGHDT; CDR2 reads YYEEEE. The CDR3 DNA is TGTGCCAGCAGCTTCCGGACAGGTACCGGGGAGCTGTTTTTT. It yields the protein CASSFRTGTGELFF.

The chain recombines TRBV18 with TRBJ1-4, with a weak D call TRBD1 (5 bases). V gave up 0 bases and J gave up 5 bases, with 7 bases separating them. Germline CDR1 is KGHSH and CDR2 is LQKENI. The CDR3 is 14 amino acids. CDR3 sequence reads: CASSPPAGNEKLFF. The CDR3 DNA reads TGTGCCAGCTCACCACCGGCAGGGAATGAAAAACTGTTTTTT.

The V call is TRBV5-1, the J call TRBJ1-1, with D unresolved. In germline, CDR1 is SGHRS, CDR2 YFSETQ. The CDR3 is 16 amino acids. V was clipped by 4 bases and J by 1 base, with 17 bases between them. This CDR3 is CASSPGGEEGNTEAFF. The CDR3 coding sequence is TGCGCCAGCAGCCCCGGCGGGGAGGAGGGGAACACTGAAGCTTTCTTT.

Of note for this clone: At one boundary the junction diverges from the germline segment, which might be a read error. V and J are TRBV5-1 and TRBJ1-4, with D hard to call. Germline V gives CDR1 SGHRS, CDR2 YFSETQ. This CDR3 has 14 residues. CDR3 protein: CASRLAATNEKLFF. CDR3 bases: TGCGCCAGCAGATTGGCGGCAACTAATGAAAAACTGTTTTTT.

This clone was seen a single time. The chain employs TRBV27 and TRBJ1-2; 8 positions agree with TRBD1. CDR3 length: 17 residues. After removal of 5 bases from V and 5 bases from J, the junction contained 16 bases not matched to a gene. Per germline, CDR1 MNHEY and CDR2 SMNVEV (reference sequence). DNA for the CDR3: TGTGCCAGCAGTCTTACCCGGACAGGGTTGAAACTATATGGCTACACCTTC. It yields the protein CASSLTRTGLKLYGYTF.

CDR3 sequence: CASSRAPYPDTQYF. The CDR3, as DNA: TGTGCCAGCTCACGGGCTCCCTACCCAGATACGCAGTATTTT. This sequence joins TRBV18 and TRBJ2-3, with D uncertain. V was pared by 4 bases and J by 4 bases, with 12 bases between. Germline lookup yields CDR1 KGHSH and CDR2 LQKENI. This CDR3 is built from 14 residues.

This chain joins TRBV9 and TRBJ2-5; 8 bases line up with TRBD2. The junction had 6 bases not matched to a gene; V was cut back by 0 bases and J by 5 bases. Germline CDR1 is SGDLS and CDR2 is YYNGEE. The CDR3 length is 15 residues. The CDR3 sequence: CASSVDAGGRETQYF. The DNA of the CDR3 is TGTGCCAGCAGCGTAGACGCGGGGGGCCGGGAGACCCAGTACTTC.

This chain joins TRBV5-1 and TRBJ2-3; D is possibly TRBD2 (6 bases). V lost 4 bases to trimming and J lost 5 bases, with 11 bases between them. CDR3 length equals 13 residues. The V gene's germline CDR1 is SGHRS and CDR2 YFSETQ. The CDR3 loop reads CASSAGPGDTQYF. The CDR3 DNA reads TGCGCCAGCAGCGCGGGGCCGGGAGATACGCAGTATTTT.

This chain uses TRBV10-3 with TRBJ2-7; TRBD1 aligns across 7 bases. J was trimmed by 2 bases and V by 6 bases; bases with no gene match: 4. Germline lookup yields CDR1 ENHRY and CDR2 SYGVKD. The CDR3 sequence is 13 residues long. CDR3 in amino acids: CAISGTDTYEQYF. The CDR3 bases are TGTGCCATCAGCGGGACAGATACCTACGAGCAGTACTTC.

The rearrangement links TRBV7-2 to TRBJ1-2; D gene unclear. CDR1 SGHTA and CDR2 FQGNSA come from the germline V gene. CDR3 length equals 14 residues. Between the trimmed V and J ends, which lost 0 bases and 5 bases, there was a span of 10 bases. CDR3 sequence: CASSLAGQLYGYTF. CDR3 nucleotides: TGTGCCAGCAGCTTAGCGGGCCAGTTGTATGGCTACACCTTC.

The V call is TRBV6-5, the J call TRBJ1-5; D not resolved. V was trimmed by 8 bases and J by 5 bases, leaving 13 bases between them. CDR3 length: 13 residues. The germline CDR1 and CDR2 sequences are MNHEY and SVGAGI. The DNA for the CDR3 is TGTGCCAGCGGGGAGGGAAGGGATCAGCCCCAGCATTTT. It yields the protein CASGEGRDQPQHF.

The genes are TRBV2 and TRBJ2-4; possibly TRBD1 for D (6 bases). Germline V gene data show CDR1 as SNHLY and CDR2 as FYNNEI. The CDR3 extends over 13 amino acids. The ends were cut back, 4 bases at V and 6 bases at J, with 10 bases in the middle. The CDR3 here is CASSGTAINIQYF. The CDR3, as DNA: TGTGCCAGCAGTGGGACAGCGATAAACATTCAGTACTTC. Variable domain in full (rest from reference TRBV2 and TRBJ2-4): EPEVTQTPSHQVTQMGQEVILRCVPISNHLYFYWYRQILGQKVEFLVSFYNNEISEKSEIFDDQFSVERPDGSNFTLKIRSTKLEDSAMYFCASSGTAINIQYFGAGTRLSVL.

The chain combines TRBV7-8 with TRBJ2-3; 8 bases align to TRBD1. The J segment lost 14 bases and the V segment lost 5 bases, leaving 6 bases of the junction unmatched. The CDR3 runs 11 residues. Germline loops: CDR1 SGHVS, CDR2 FQNEAQ. CDR3 protein: CASSTDRVTYF. CDR3 DNA: TGTGCCAGCAGCACGGACAGGGTGACGTATTTT.

The chain's CDR3 is CASSVAGTHYNEQFF. The CDR3 DNA is TGTGCCAGCAGCGTAGCGGGGACACACTACAATGAGCAGTTCTTC. J is TRBJ2-1 and V is TRBV9; maybe TRBD1 (6 bases). Trimming left V 0 bases short and J 3 bases short, with 10 bases between. Germline V gene data show CDR1 as SGDLS and CDR2 as YYNGEE. The CDR3 has 15 amino acids.